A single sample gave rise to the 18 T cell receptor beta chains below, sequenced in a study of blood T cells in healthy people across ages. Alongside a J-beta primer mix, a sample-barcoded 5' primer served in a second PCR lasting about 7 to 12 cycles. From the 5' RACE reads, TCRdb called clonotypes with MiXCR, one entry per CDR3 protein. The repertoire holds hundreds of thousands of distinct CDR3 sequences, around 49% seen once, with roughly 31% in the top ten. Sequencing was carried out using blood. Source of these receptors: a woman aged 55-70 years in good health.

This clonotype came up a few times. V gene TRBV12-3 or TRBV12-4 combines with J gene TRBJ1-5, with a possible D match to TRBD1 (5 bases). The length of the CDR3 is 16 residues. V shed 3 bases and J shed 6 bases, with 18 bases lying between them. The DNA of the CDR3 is TGTGCCAGCAGTTTTGCTATGTCAGGGCAGGTTCAGCCCCAGCATTTT. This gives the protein CASSFAMSGQVQPQHF.

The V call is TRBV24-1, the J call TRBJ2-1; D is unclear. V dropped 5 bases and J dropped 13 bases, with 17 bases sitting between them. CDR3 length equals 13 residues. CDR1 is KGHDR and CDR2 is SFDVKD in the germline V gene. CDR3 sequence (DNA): TGTGCCACCAGTGCGGCAGCAAAAGAGACCCAGTTCTTC. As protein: CATSAAAKETQFF.

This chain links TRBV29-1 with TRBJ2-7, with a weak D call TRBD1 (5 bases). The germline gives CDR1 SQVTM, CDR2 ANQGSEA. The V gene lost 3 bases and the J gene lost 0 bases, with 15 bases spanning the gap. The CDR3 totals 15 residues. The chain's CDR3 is CSVETDSSYSYEQYF. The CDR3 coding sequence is TGCAGCGTTGAGACTGACAGCTCATACTCCTACGAGCAGTACTTC.

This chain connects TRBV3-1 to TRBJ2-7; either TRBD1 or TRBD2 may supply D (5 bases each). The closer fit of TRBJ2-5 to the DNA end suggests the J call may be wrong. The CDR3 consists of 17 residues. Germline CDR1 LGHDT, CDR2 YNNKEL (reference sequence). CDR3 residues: CASSSSSGLGHQETQYF. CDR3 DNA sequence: TGTGCCAGCAGCTCCAGTTCAGGACTGGGGCACCAAGAGACCCAGTACTTC.

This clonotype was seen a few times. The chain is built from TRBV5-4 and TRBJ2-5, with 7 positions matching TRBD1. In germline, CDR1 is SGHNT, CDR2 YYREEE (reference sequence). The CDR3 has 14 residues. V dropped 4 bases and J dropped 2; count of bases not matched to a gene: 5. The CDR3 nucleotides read TGTGCCAGCAGCCGACCGGGACAGCAAGAGACCCAGTACTTC. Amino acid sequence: CASSRPGQQETQYF.

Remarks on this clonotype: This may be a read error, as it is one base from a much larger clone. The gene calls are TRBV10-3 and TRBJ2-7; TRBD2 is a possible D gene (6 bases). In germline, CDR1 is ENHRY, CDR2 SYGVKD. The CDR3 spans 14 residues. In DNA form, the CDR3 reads TGTGCCATCAGTGAGTCACTGGGAGGCTACCAGCAGTACTTC. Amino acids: CAISESLGGYQQYF.

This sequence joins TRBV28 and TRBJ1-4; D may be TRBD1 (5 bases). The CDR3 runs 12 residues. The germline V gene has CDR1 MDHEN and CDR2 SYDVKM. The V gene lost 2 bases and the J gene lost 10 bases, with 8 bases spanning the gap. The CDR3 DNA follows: TGTGCCAGCAGTTTAACCGGGGGAAAACTGTTTTTT. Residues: CASSLTGGKLFF.

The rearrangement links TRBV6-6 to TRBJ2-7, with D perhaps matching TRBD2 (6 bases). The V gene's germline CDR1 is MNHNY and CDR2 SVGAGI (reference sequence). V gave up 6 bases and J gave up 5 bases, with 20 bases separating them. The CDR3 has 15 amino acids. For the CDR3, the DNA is TGTGCCAGCAGCAACCCGCGGGACTTTACCAACGAGCAGTACTTC. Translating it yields CASSNPRDFTNEQYF.

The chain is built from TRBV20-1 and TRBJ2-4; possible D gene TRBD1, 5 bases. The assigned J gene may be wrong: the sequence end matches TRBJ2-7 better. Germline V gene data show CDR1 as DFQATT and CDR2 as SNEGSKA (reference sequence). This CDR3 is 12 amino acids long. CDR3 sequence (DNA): TGCAGTGCTACCGGACATACCTACGAGCAGTACTTC. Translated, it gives CSATGHTYEQYF.

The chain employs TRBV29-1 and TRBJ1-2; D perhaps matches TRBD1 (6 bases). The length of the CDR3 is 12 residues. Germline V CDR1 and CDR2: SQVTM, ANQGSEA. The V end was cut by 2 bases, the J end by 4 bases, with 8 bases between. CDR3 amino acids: CSVEQGIYGYTF. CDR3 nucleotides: TGCAGCGTTGAACAGGGGATCTATGGCTACACCTTC.

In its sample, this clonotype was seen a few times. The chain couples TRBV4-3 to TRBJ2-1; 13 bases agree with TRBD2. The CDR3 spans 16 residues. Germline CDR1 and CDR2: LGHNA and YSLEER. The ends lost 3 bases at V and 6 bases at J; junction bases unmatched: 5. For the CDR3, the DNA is TGCGCCAGCAGCCAGGGGACTAGCGGGAAAACCAATGAGCAGTTCTTC. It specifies CASSQGTSGKTNEQFF.

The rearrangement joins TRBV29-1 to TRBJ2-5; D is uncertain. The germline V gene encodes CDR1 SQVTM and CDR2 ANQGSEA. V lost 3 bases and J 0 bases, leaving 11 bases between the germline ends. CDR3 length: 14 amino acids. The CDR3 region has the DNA TGCAGCGTTGAGCACCCTCGGTACCAAGAGACCCAGTACTTC. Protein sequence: CSVEHPRYQETQYF.

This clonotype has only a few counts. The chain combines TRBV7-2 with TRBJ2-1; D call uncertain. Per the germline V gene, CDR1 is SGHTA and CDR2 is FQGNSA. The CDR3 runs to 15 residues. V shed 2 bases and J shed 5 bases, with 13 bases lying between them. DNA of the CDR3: TGTGCCAGCAGCTTAAGCAGGCTACGAGACAATGAGCAGTTCTTC. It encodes CASSLSRLRDNEQFF. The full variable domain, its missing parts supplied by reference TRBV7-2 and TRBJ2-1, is GAGVSQSPSNKVTEKGKDVELRCDPISGHTALYWYRQSLGQGLEFLIYFQGNSAPDKSGLPSDRFSAERTGGSVSTLTIQRTQQEDSAVYLCASSLSRLRDNEQFFGPGTRLTVL.

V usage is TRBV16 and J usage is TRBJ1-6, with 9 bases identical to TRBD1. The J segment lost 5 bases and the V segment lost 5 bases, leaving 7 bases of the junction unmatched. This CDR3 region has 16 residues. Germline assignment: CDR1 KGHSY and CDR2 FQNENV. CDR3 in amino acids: CASSDEDRGNNSPLHF. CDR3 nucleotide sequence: TGTGCCAGCAGCGACGAGGACAGGGGAAATAATTCACCCCTCCACTTT. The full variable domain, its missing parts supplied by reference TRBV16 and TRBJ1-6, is GEEVAQTPKHLVRGEGQKAKLYCAPIKGHSYVFWYQQVLKNEFKFLISFQNENVFDETGMPKERFSAKCLPNSPCSLEIQATKLEDSAVYFCASSDEDRGNNSPLHFGNGTRLTVT.

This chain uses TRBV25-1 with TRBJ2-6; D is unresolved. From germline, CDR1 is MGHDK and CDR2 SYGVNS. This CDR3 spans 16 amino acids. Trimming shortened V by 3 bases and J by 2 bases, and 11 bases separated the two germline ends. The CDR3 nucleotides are TGTGCCAGCAGTGACCAACCGGCGGCTGGGGCCAACGTCCTGACTTTC. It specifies CASSDQPAAGANVLTF. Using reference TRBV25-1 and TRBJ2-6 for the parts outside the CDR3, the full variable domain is EADIYQTPRYLVIGTGKKITLECSQTMGHDKMYWYQQDPGMELHLIHYSYGVNSTEKGDLSSESTVSRIRTEHFPLTLESARPSHTSQYLCASSDQPAAGANVLTFGAGSRLTVL.

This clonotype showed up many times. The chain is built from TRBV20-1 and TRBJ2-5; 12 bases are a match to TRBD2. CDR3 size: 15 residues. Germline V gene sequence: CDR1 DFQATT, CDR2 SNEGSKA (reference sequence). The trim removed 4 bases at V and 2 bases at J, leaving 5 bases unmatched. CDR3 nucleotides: TGCAGTGCTAACGGACTAGCGGGAAGACAAGAGACCCAGTACTTC. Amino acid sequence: CSANGLAGRQETQYF.

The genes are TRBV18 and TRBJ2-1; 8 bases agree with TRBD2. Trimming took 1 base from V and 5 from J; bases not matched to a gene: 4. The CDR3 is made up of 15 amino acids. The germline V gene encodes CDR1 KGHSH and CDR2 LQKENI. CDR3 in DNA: TGTGCCAGCTCACCACGGACTAGCTTAGACAATGAGCAGTTCTTC. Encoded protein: CASSPRTSLDNEQFF. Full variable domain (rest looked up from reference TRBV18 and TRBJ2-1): NAGVMQNPRHLVRRRGQEARLRCSPMKGHSHVYWYRQLPEEGLKFMVYLQKENIIDESGMPKERFSAEFPKEGPSILRIQQVVRGDSAAYFCASSPRTSLDNEQFFGPGTRLTVL.

DNA of the CDR3: TGTGCCAGCAGCTGGGGTAGCGGGTCCACAGATACGCAGTATTTT. Its protein is CASSWGSGSTDTQYF. The V and J genes are TRBV7-9 and TRBJ2-3; 7 bases line up with TRBD2. CDR3 length: 15 amino acids. Germline CDR1 is SEHNR and CDR2 is FQNEAQ (reference sequence). Trimming took 4 bases from V and 2 from J; bases not matched to a gene: 6.